Included here is one TCR beta chain sequence, with context. The record originates from a study of blood T cell repertoires in COVID-19. Study context: Collection of acute and convalescent COVID-19 samples took place in the United States, Italy and Spain. Sources were T cells, B-cell-depleted T cells, or PBMCs; the material itself was cDNA or gDNA.

The CDR3 has 18 residues. Trimming at V came to 3 bases and at J to 2 bases, leaving 8 bases not matched to a gene. The germline V gene has CDR1 KGHSH and CDR2 LQKENI. In the authors' methods: Quantification of nucleated cells was approximated via reference gene primer amplification. The repertoire was sequenced with immunoSEQ multiplex PCR; TCRdb's copy has only in-frame clones and lacks some. V and J calls and clone size are as listed in that table; D and trimming were resolved from the DNA. The sample includes over 75,000 clones, over 70% seen only once; the top ten take around 15%. The chain is built from TRBV18 and TRBJ2-3; 13 nucleotides match TRBD2. The sample was peripheral blood. The receptor comes from a human donor in a cohort sampled during active COVID-19. CDR3 amino acids: CASSPFAGLAGITDTQYF. CDR3 sequence (DNA): TGTGCCAGCTCACCGTTCGCGGGACTAGCGGGGATCACAGATACGCAGTATTTT.